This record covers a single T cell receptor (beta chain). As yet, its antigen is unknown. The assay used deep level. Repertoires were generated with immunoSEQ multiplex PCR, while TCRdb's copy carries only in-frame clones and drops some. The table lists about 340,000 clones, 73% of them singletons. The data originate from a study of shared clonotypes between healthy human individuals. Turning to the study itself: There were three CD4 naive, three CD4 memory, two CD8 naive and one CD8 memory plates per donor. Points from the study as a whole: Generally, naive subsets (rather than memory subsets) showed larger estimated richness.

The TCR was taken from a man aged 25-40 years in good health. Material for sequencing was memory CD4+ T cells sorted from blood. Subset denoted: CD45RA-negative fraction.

The CDR3 protein is CASSLGYMARYNEQFF. The CDR3 region has the DNA TGTGCCAGCAGCTTAGGGTATATGGCTAGGTACAATGAGCAGTTCTTC. The chain carries TRBV11-2 and TRBJ2-1; D unresolved. This CDR3 is 16 amino acids long. The germline CDR1 and CDR2 sequences are SGHAT and FQNNGV. V shed 1 base and J shed 4 bases, with 14 bases lying between them. Combining the CDR3 with reference TRBV11-2 and TRBJ2-1 gives the whole variable domain EAGVAQSPRYKIIEKRQSVAFWCNPISGHATLYWYQQILGQGPKLLIQFQNNGVVDDSQLPKDRFSAERLKGVDSTLKIQPAKLEDSAVYLCASSLGYMARYNEQFFGPGTRLTVL.